These 8 T cell receptor beta chains originate from one sample sequenced in a study of blood T cell repertoires in COVID-19 (dated by TCRdb to the early 2020s). Receptors were amplified or captured by the immunoSEQ multiplex PCR assay. TCRdb re-hosts the immuneACCESS table, in-frame sequences only. Its copies lack some clones; in the studies checked, an unresolved V gene accounts for under half of them, and the cause for the rest is not known. The sample yields approximately 41,000 clones; 87% were counted once. In total, the top ten clones hold about a tenth of the sample. Sequencing used peripheral blood. These receptor sequences come from a woman aged 80 or over with active COVID-19.

V is TRBV6-5 and J is TRBJ1-1; 8 positions match TRBD1. This CDR3 is 15 amino acids long. The junction had 9 bases not matched to a gene; V was cut back by 4 bases and J by 5 bases. Germline CDR1 MNHEY, CDR2 SVGAGI. CDR3 in amino acids: CASSWQPDRATEAFF. The CDR3 DNA is TGTGCCAGCAGTTGGCAACCGGACAGGGCGACTGAAGCTTTCTTT.

V gene TRBV19 combines with J gene TRBJ2-5; D is possibly TRBD2 (5 bases). The CDR3 runs to 13 residues. Trimming removed 5 bases at V and 5 bases at J, with 12 bases between. CDR1 is LNHDA and CDR2 is SQIVND in the germline V gene (reference sequence). This CDR3 is CASSSDPGETQYF. In DNA, the CDR3 is TGTGCCAGTAGTTCAGACCCGGGGGAGACCCAGTACTTC.

The chain couples TRBV5-1 to TRBJ2-3, with 9 bases aligning to TRBD2. V trimming: 2 bases; J trimming: 4 bases; junction bases outside the gene matches: 5. The CDR3 sequence is 15 residues long. Germline assignment: CDR1 SGHRS and CDR2 YFSETQ. The CDR3 loop reads CASSFSGGDADTQYF. CDR3 sequence (DNA): TGCGCCAGCAGCTTTAGCGGGGGTGACGCAGATACGCAGTATTTT.

The chain couples TRBV6-5 to TRBJ2-3; 7 bases are a match to TRBD1. J lost 0 bases, V lost 6 bases, and 6 bases had no gene match. This CDR3 is built from 15 residues. The V gene's germline CDR1 is MNHEY and CDR2 SVGAGI. Written as DNA, the CDR3 is TGTGCCAGCAGAGGGACAGACCCTAGCACAGATACGCAGTATTTT. This translates into CASRGTDPSTDTQYF.

CDR3 protein: CASSPGTGVHYEQYF. CDR3 nucleotides: TGTGCCAGCTCACCCGGGACAGGGGTCCACTACGAGCAGTACTTC. V is TRBV18 and J is TRBJ2-7, with 10 nucleotides matching TRBD1. Germline V gene data show CDR1 as KGHSH and CDR2 as LQKENI. This CDR3 is built from 15 residues. V was clipped by 3 bases and J by 3 bases; unmatched bases: 5.

The V gene is TRBV7-2, the J gene TRBJ1-2; TRBD1 is a possible D gene (5 bases). This CDR3 is 15 amino acids long. The germline V and J ends were trimmed by 5 bases and 5 bases, with 18 bases remaining between them. The V gene's germline CDR1 is SGHTA and CDR2 FQGNSA. DNA for the CDR3: TGTGCCAGCAGCCTCAACAGGCCTTCTGGGTATGGCTACACCTTC. The encoded protein is CASSLNRPSGYGYTF. Filled out from reference TRBV7-2 and TRBJ1-2, the complete variable domain reads GAGVSQSPSNKVTEKGKDVELRCDPISGHTALYWYRQSLGQGLEFLIYFQGNSAPDKSGLPSDRFSAERTGGSVSTLTIQRTQQEDSAVYLCASSLNRPSGYGYTFGSGTRLTVV.

The chain recombines TRBV7-2 with TRBJ1-1, with 8 bases matching TRBD1. CDR3 length: 14 amino acids. Germline lookup yields CDR1 SGHTA and CDR2 FQGNSA. Losses at the gene ends were 5 bases for V and 4 bases for J; bases not matched to a gene: 6. CDR3 sequence reads: CASSPDRAATEAFF. In DNA form, the CDR3 reads TGTGCCAGCAGCCCGGACAGGGCGGCCACTGAAGCTTTCTTT.

The gene calls are TRBV7-2 and TRBJ1-5; tentative D call: TRBD1 (6 bases). V was pared by 4 bases and J by 2 bases, with 6 bases between. CDR3 length: 13 residues. CDR1 SGHTA and CDR2 FQGNSA come from the germline V gene. The CDR3: CASSWTGNQPQHF. As DNA, the CDR3 is TGTGCCAGCAGCTGGACAGGCAATCAGCCCCAGCATTTT.